This T cell receptor beta chain comes out of a study of T-cell memory formation after mild COVID-19. Looking at the study overall: The TCR clusters were mostly specific to one donor. Findings and caveats of the study: Detection of some responders pre-infection suggested pre-existing cross-reactive memory T cells participated.

A single record per CDR3 protein comes from TCRdb applying MiXCR to the 5' RACE reads. The sample lists about 110,000 distinct CDR3 sequences; roughly 12% were seen once. In the case of this clonotype: Its antigen is not known.

Germline V gene sequence: CDR1 SGDLS, CDR2 YYNGEE. V was clipped by 2 bases and J by 5 bases, with 7 bases between them. CDR3 length: 13 residues. Source material: PBMCs or a T cell subset sorted from them (not recorded which). The receptor's source is an adult woman who had mild COVID-19 (a few samples of this study predate the infection). Cell type and time point are not known. The V call is TRBV9, the J call TRBJ2-2; D gene unclear. This CDR3 reads CASSVQRTGELFF. CDR3 nucleotide sequence: TGTGCCAGCAGCGTGCAACGGACCGGGGAGCTGTTTTTT.